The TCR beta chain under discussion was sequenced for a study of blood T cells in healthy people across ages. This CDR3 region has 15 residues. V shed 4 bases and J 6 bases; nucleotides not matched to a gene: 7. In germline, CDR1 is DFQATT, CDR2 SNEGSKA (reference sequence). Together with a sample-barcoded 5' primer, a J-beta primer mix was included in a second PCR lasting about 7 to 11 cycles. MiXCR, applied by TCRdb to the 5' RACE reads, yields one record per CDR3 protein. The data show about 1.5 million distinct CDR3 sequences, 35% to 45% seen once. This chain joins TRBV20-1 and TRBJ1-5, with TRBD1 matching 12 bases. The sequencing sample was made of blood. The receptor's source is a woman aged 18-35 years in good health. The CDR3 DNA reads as TGCAGTGCTATACCGGGACAGGGGGCGATTCAGCCCCAGCATTTT. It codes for CSAIPGQGAIQPQHF.